Below, 23 T cell receptor beta chains from the same sample are listed, as sequenced in a study of control samples from healthy donors and cancer patients. This table comes from immunoSEQ multiplex PCR, and its TCRdb copy is limited to in-frame clones, with some not included. Of some 120,000 clones listed, approximately 95% were seen once; the top ten hold 3.6%. Sample: blood. These receptors were taken from a man aged 30 to 45 in good health.

The CDR3: CASSQETGGEGTDTQYF. CDR3 nucleotides: TGCGCCAGCAGCCAAGAAACAGGGGGCGAGGGCACAGATACGCAGTATTTT. This chain joins TRBV4-1 and TRBJ2-3, with 9 bases fitting TRBD1. CDR3 length equals 17 residues. Per the germline V gene, CDR1 is MGHRA and CDR2 is YSYEKL. The trim removed 0 bases at V and 1 base at J, leaving 5 bases unmatched.

The sample holds one count of this clone. The chain is built from TRBV3-1 (or the pseudogene TRBV3-2) and TRBJ1-2, with TRBD1 matching over 7 bases. The CDR3 runs to 14 residues. In germline, CDR1 is LGHDT, CDR2 YNNKEL (reference sequence). V shed 1 base and J 4 bases; nucleotides not matched to a gene: 3. The CDR3 nucleotides are TGTGCCAGCAGCCAAGCCGGGACAGCCTATGGCTACACCTTC. This encodes CASSQAGTAYGYTF.

The V gene is TRBV6-4, the J gene TRBJ1-6; no definite D call. The germline V gene encodes CDR1 MRHNA and CDR2 SNTAGT. The ends were cut back, 2 bases at V and 5 bases at J, with 4 bases in the middle. The CDR3 has 13 amino acids. The CDR3 region is CASSDRDNSPLHF. The CDR3 DNA follows: TGTGCCAGCAGTGACAGGGATAATTCACCCCTCCACTTT.

The sample holds one count of this clone. The chain is built from TRBV4-1 and TRBJ1-4; D possibly corresponds to TRBD1 (6 bases). V was clipped by 4 bases and J by 0 bases, with 12 bases between them. Per the germline V gene, CDR1 is MGHRA and CDR2 is YSYEKL. The CDR3 has 16 amino acids. Here the CDR3 DNA reads TGCGCCAGCAGCCCCGGTCGGACAGCAACTAATGAAAAACTGTTTTTT. Its translation: CASSPGRTATNEKLFF.

V is TRBV27 and J is TRBJ1-5; possible D gene TRBD1, 6 bases. V lost 5 bases and J lost 7, with 12 bases in between. Germline V gene data show CDR1 as MNHEY and CDR2 as SMNVEV (reference sequence). CDR3 length: 13 amino acids. CDR3 loop: CASSEQGNQPQHF. For the CDR3, the DNA is TGTGCCAGCAGTGAACAGGGTAACCAGCCCCAGCATTTT.

This CDR3 is CASSLRGGYEQYF. CDR3 in DNA: TGTGCCAGCAGCCTCCGGGGGGGCTACGAGCAGTACTTC. The chain is built from TRBV7-8 and TRBJ2-7; 8 positions agree with TRBD2. Germline lookup yields CDR1 SGHVS and CDR2 FQNEAQ. There are 13 residues in the CDR3. V lost 5 bases to trimming and J lost 3 bases; unmatched junction nucleotides: 3. The full variable domain, its missing parts supplied by reference TRBV7-8 and TRBJ2-7, is GAGVSQSPRYKVAKRGQDVALRCDPISGHVSLFWYQQALGQGPEFLTYFQNEAQLDKSGLPSDRFFAERPEGSVSTLKIQRTQQEDSAVYLCASSLRGGYEQYFGPGTRLTVT.

This clone has a single count. The CDR3: CASGSLPGSYNEQFF. The CDR3 coding sequence is TGTGCTAGTGGTTCACTTCCCGGCTCCTACAATGAGCAGTTCTTC. The J gene is TRBJ2-1, the V gene TRBV12-5; D is ambiguous. CDR3 size: 15 residues. Germline V gene sequence: CDR1 LGHNT, CDR2 FRNRAP. The V end was cut by 4 bases, the J end by 0 bases, with 10 bases between.

The chain carries TRBV2 and TRBJ2-1; 12 nucleotides match TRBD2. CDR1 SNHLY and CDR2 FYNNEI come from the germline V gene. The CDR3 loop spans 15 amino acids. The ends lost 5 bases at V and 7 bases at J; junction bases unmatched: 6. CDR3 protein: CASSSTSGGLNEQFF. The CDR3 DNA is TGTGCCAGCAGTTCGACTAGCGGGGGCCTGAATGAGCAGTTCTTC. The variable domain in full, with the rest retrieved from reference TRBV2 and TRBJ2-1, is EPEVTQTPSHQVTQMGQEVILRCVPISNHLYFYWYRQILGQKVEFLVSFYNNEISEKSEIFDDQFSVERPDGSNFTLKIRSTKLEDSAMYFCASSSTSGGLNEQFFGPGTRLTVL.

The rearrangement uses TRBV21-1 and TRBJ2-7; the table's D call, TRBD1, has no DNA check behind it. TRBV21-1 is classified as a pseudogene. The CDR3 sequence is 16 residues long. The CDR3 DNA sequence: TGTGCCAGCAGCAAAGACCGACAGGGTGGATCGTACGAGCAGTACTTC. This encodes CASSKDRQGGSYEQYF.

This clone came up a few times. The V gene is TRBV7-8, the J gene TRBJ1-5; 8 nucleotides agree with TRBD1. J was trimmed by 1 base and V by 5 bases; bases with no gene match: 7. The CDR3 length is 16 residues. In germline, CDR1 is SGHVS, CDR2 FQNEAQ. CDR3 in amino acids: CASSPQGAWSNQPQHF. The CDR3 coding sequence is TGTGCCAGCAGCCCGCAGGGGGCATGGAGCAATCAGCCCCAGCATTTT.

The chain combines TRBV7-9 with TRBJ1-4; the match to TRBD1 covers 9 bases. After removal of 5 bases from V and 4 bases from J, the junction contained 2 bases not matched to a gene. Germline CDR1 and CDR2: SEHNR and FQNEAQ (reference sequence). The CDR3 sequence is 14 residues long. The CDR3 sequence: CASSLGQGNEKLFF. The CDR3 DNA follows: TGTGCCAGCAGCCTGGGACAGGGTAATGAAAAACTGTTTTTT.

The V call is TRBV9, the J call TRBJ2-5; the D call may be TRBD1 or TRBD2 (5 bases each). CDR3 length: 16 residues. The ends were cut back, 3 bases at V and 1 base at J, with 16 bases in the middle. Germline V gene data show CDR1 as SGDLS and CDR2 as YYNGEE. CDR3 bases: TGTGCCAGCAGCGGGGGACCCCGTGTAGCCCAAGAGACCCAGTACTTC. Residues: CASSGGPRVAQETQYF.

Comments on this clone: A read error may account for a junction end that differs from germline. V usage is TRBV28 and J usage is TRBJ1-5, with unresolved D. Germline CDR1 is MDHEN and CDR2 is SYDVKM. This CDR3 is 12 amino acids long. CDR3 sequence (DNA): TGTGCCAGCCGGACTAGCCATCAGCCCCAGCATTTT. This translates into CASRTSHQPQHF. Combining the CDR3 with reference TRBV28 and TRBJ1-5 gives the whole variable domain DVKVTQSSRYLVKRTGEKVFLECVQDMDHENMFWYRQDPGLGLRLIYFSYDVKMKEKGDIPEGYSVSREKKERFSLILESASTNQTSMYLCASRTSHQPQHFGDGTRLSIL.

The V gene is TRBV14, the J gene TRBJ1-2; 7 nucleotides match TRBD1. With V trimmed by 1 base and J by 8 bases, 4 bases remained unmatched. The V gene's germline CDR1 is SGHDN and CDR2 FVKESK. This CDR3 is built from 13 residues. The CDR3 loop is CASSQAQGRGYTF. CDR3 coding DNA: TGTGCCAGCAGCCAAGCACAGGGGAGGGGCTACACCTTC.

The chain couples TRBV5-1 to TRBJ1-4, with 8 positions matching TRBD1. Germline assignment: CDR1 SGHRS and CDR2 YFSETQ. With 4 bases clipped from V and 0 bases from J, the junction kept 2 bases outside the gene matches. This CDR3 comprises 15 residues. CDR3 nucleotide sequence: TGCGCCAGCAGCCCACAGGGGGCAACTAATGAAAAACTGTTTTTT. Residues: CASSPQGATNEKLFF.

The chain uses TRBV5-5 and TRBJ2-3; D uncertain. In germline, CDR1 is SGHKS, CDR2 YYEKEE (reference sequence). V was trimmed by 4 bases and J by 5 bases, leaving 8 bases between them. The CDR3 has 12 residues. DNA for the CDR3: TGTGCCAGCAGCGGGGTGGTAGATACGCAGTATTTT. This sequence encodes CASSGVVDTQYF.

The chain joins TRBV7-2 to TRBJ2-1, with 12 bases that match TRBD2. V shed 5 bases, J shed 8 bases, and the junction held 1 base outside the gene matches. This CDR3 is 13 amino acids long. Per the germline V gene, CDR1 is SGHTA and CDR2 is FQGNSA. The CDR3 region is CASSRLAGDEQFF. CDR3 DNA: TGTGCCAGCAGCCGACTAGCGGGGGATGAGCAGTTCTTC.

Comments on this clone: Relative to the germline gene, one junction end is altered; a read error may explain this. The chain combines TRBV13 with TRBJ2-7, with 14 bases lining up with TRBD2. This CDR3 comprises 20 residues. Germline V gene data show CDR1 as PRHDT and CDR2 as FYEKMQ (reference sequence). CDR3 DNA: TGTGCCCGCAGCCCTAGGGGGGGACTAGCGGGGGCCCGACGCTCCTACGAGCAGTACTTC. This translates into CARSPRGGLAGARRSYEQYF.

The rearrangement joins TRBV4-1 to TRBJ2-3, with a tentative D call TRBD1 (5 bases). The CDR3 has 15 amino acids. V lost 0 bases and J 3 bases, leaving 10 bases between the germline ends. Looked up from germline, CDR1 is MGHRA and CDR2 is YSYEKL. This CDR3 is CASSQESRTTDTQYF. The CDR3 DNA follows: TGCGCCAGCAGCCAAGAAAGTCGGACAACAGATACGCAGTATTTT.

The V gene is TRBV9, the J gene TRBJ1-5; D uncertain. Germline V lookup: CDR1 SGDLS, CDR2 YYNGEE. The CDR3 length is 14 residues. The V gene lost 7 bases and the J gene lost 2 bases, with 13 bases spanning the gap. DNA of the CDR3: TGTGCCAGCGGACTTGGGGAGGGCAATCAGCCCCAGCATTTT. Protein product: CASGLGEGNQPQHF. The variable domain in full, completed from reference TRBV9 and TRBJ1-5, reads DSGVTQTPKHLITATGQRVTLRCSPRSGDLSVYWYQQSLDQGLQFLIQYYNGEERAKGNILERFSAQQFPDLHSELNLSSLELGDSALYFCASGLGEGNQPQHFGDGTRLSIL.

This chain links TRBV9 with TRBJ2-1; 10 nucleotides agree with TRBD2. The CDR3 is 14 residues long. J gave up 5 bases and V 2 bases, and 1 base lay outside the gene matches. Germline V CDR1 and CDR2: SGDLS, YYNGEE. This CDR3 is CASSVGLADNEQFF. CDR3 sequence (DNA): TGTGCCAGCAGCGTCGGACTAGCGGACAATGAGCAGTTCTTC.

The J gene is TRBJ2-7, the V gene TRBV18, with TRBD1 matching over 8 bases. The germline CDR1 and CDR2 sequences are KGHSH and LQKENI. V lost 3 bases, J lost 5 bases, and 6 bases stayed unmatched. This CDR3 has 14 residues. DNA of the CDR3: TGTGCCAGCTCACCCGACAGGGGCATGAACGAGCAGTACTTC. The encoded protein is CASSPDRGMNEQYF.

The genes are TRBV4-2 and TRBJ2-2, with 7 nucleotides matching TRBD1. The CDR3 has 18 amino acids. V shed 2 bases, J shed 4 bases, and the junction held 13 bases outside the gene matches. CDR1 and CDR2 (germline): LGHNA, YNFKEQ. CDR3 amino acids: CASSQHGDRVTGTGELFF. CDR3 in DNA: TGTGCCAGCAGCCAACATGGAGACAGGGTAACTGGCACCGGGGAGCTGTTTTTT.